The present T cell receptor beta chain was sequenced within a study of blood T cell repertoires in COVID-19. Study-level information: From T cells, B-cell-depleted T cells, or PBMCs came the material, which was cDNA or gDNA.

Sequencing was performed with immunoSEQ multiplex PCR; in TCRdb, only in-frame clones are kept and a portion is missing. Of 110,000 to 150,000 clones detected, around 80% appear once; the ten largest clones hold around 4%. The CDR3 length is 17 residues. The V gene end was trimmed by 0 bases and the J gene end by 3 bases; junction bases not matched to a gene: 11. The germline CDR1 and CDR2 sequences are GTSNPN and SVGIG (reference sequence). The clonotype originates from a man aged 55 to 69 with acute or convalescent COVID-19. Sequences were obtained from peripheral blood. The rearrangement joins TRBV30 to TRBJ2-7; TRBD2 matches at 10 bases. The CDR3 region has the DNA TGTGCCTGGAGTGTTTTCTGGCCCACTAGCGGGAACTACGAGCAGTACTTC. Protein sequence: CAWSVFWPTSGNYEQYF.